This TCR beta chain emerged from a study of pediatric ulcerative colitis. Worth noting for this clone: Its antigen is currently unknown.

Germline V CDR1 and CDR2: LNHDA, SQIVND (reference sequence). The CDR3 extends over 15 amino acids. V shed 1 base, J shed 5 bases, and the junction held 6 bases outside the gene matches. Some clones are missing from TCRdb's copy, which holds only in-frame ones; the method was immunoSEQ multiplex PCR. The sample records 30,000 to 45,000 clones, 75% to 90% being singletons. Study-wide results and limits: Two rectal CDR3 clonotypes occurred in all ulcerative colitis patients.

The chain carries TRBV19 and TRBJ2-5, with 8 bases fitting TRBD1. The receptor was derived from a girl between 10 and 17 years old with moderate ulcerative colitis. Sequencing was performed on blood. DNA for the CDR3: TGTGCCAGTAGTATAGGTGGACAGGGCCGGGAGACCCAGTACTTC. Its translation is CASSIGGQGRETQYF.